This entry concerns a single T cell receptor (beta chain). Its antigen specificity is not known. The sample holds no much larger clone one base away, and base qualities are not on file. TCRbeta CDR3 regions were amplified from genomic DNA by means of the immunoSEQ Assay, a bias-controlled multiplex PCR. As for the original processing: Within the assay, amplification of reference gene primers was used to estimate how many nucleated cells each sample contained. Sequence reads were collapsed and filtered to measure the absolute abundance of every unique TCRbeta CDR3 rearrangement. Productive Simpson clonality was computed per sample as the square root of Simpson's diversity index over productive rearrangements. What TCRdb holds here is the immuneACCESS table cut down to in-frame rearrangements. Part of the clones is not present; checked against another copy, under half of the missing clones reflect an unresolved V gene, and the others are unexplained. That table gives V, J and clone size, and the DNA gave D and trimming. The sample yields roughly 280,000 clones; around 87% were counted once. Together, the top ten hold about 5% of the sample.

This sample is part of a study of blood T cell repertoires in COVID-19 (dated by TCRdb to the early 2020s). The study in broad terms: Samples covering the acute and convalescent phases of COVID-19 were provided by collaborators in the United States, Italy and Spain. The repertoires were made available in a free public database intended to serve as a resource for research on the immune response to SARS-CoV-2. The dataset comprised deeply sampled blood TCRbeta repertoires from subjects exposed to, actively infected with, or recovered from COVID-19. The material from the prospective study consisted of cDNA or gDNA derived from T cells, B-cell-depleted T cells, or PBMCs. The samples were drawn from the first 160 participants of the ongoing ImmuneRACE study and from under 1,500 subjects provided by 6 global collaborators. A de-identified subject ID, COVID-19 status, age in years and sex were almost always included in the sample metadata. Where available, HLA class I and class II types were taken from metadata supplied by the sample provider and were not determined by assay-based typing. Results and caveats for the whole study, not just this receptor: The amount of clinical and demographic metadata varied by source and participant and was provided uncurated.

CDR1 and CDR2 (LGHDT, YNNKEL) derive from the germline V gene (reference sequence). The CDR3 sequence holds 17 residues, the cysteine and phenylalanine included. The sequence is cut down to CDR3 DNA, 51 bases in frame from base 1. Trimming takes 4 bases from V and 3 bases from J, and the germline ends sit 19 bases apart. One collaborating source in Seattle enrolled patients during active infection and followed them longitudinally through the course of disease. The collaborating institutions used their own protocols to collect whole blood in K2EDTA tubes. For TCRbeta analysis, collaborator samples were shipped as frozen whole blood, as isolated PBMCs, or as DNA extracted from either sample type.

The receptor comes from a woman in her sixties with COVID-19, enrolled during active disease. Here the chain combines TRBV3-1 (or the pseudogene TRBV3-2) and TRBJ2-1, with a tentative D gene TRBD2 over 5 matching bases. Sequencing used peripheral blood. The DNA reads TGTGCCAGCAGCCCTGGAGCACTAGTCTTCGGCTACAATGAGCAGTTCTTC. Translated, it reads CASSPGALVFGYNEQFF.